Presented here are 10 T cell receptor beta chains from one specimen sequenced in a study of OX40 agonist ivuxolimab in advanced cancers. Using immunoSEQ multiplex PCR, the repertoire was profiled, and TCRdb retains in-frame clones only, with some absent. The sample carries approximately 68,000 clones, roughly 90% recorded once. This sample comprised CD4+ or CD8+ T cells sorted from blood, obtained in a trial of the OX40 agonist ivuxolimab. The origin of the receptors is an adult with an advanced solid tumor such as melanoma, head and neck, liver or kidney cancer.

This chain uses TRBV6-1 with TRBJ2-7, with D possibly being TRBD1 (6 bases). This CDR3 is 11 amino acids long. V gave up 3 bases and J gave up 13 bases, with 13 bases separating them. Germline values: CDR1 MNHNS, CDR2 SASEGT. CDR3 loop: CASSDWDTLYF. The DNA of the CDR3 is TGTGCCAGCAGTGATTGGGACACACTCTACTTC.

The V gene is TRBV10-3, the J gene TRBJ2-3; D perhaps matches TRBD2 (6 bases). Germline loops: CDR1 ENHRY, CDR2 SYGVKD. Deletions cut 11 bases from V and 0 bases from J, with 15 bases between. The CDR3 is 14 residues long. The CDR3 bases are TGTGCCCACGGGGGAATGACTAGCACAGATACGCAGTATTTT. Translation: CAHGGMTSTDTQYF.

J is TRBJ2-2 and V is TRBV9; 10 bases agree with TRBD2. Trimming at V came to 3 bases and at J to 5 bases, leaving 7 bases not matched to a gene. This CDR3 contains 16 residues. Germline V gene sequence: CDR1 SGDLS, CDR2 YYNGEE. The CDR3 spells CASSAKSGGATGELFF. The CDR3 bases are TGTGCCAGCAGCGCCAAAAGCGGGGGGGCGACCGGGGAGCTGTTTTTT.

The chain has TRBV5-1 and TRBJ2-7; 13 nucleotides align to TRBD2. V shed 3 bases, J shed 7 bases, and the junction held 10 bases outside the gene matches. Germline values: CDR1 SGHRS, CDR2 YFSETQ. This CDR3 is built from 16 residues. The CDR3 DNA sequence: TGCGCCAGCAGCTCGGCACTAGCGGGGGGGCCGGGAGAGCAGTACTTC. Protein sequence: CASSSALAGGPGEQYF.

The V gene is TRBV7-6, the J gene TRBJ2-2, with TRBD1 matching 9 bases. The ends lost 4 bases at V and 4 bases at J; junction bases unmatched: 4. Germline V gene sequence: CDR1 SGHVS, CDR2 FNYEAQ. The CDR3 covers 15 residues. The CDR3 region is CASSWTGDATGELFF. The CDR3, as DNA: TGTGCCAGCAGCTGGACAGGGGACGCCACCGGGGAGCTGTTTTTT.

For the CDR3, the DNA is TGTGCCAGCAGCTTTAACTGGGGACTAGCGGGGGTTACCGGGGAGCTGTTTTTT. Protein product: CASSFNWGLAGVTGELFF. The chain links TRBV11-2 to TRBJ2-2, with 14 bases identical to TRBD2. The CDR3 is made up of 18 amino acids. In germline, CDR1 is SGHAT, CDR2 FQNNGV. V shed 3 bases, J shed 5 bases, and the junction held 8 bases outside the gene matches.

This chain uses TRBV9 with TRBJ1-3; D remains unclear. Trimming shortened V by 0 bases and J by 7 bases, and 14 bases separated the two germline ends. This CDR3 region has 15 residues. Germline CDR1 and CDR2: SGDLS and YYNGEE. The CDR3 DNA reads as TGTGCCAGCAGCGTAGCGGGGTCGACGGGGAACACCATATATTTT. This encodes CASSVAGSTGNTIYF.

J is TRBJ2-1 and V is TRBV2; 10 bases map to TRBD2. The CDR3 runs 16 residues. The junction had 7 bases not matched to a gene; V was cut back by 4 bases and J by 4 bases. Germline lookup yields CDR1 SNHLY and CDR2 FYNNEI. CDR3 sequence: CASSGSSGGYYNEQFF. As DNA, the CDR3 is TGTGCCAGCAGTGGTTCTAGCGGGGGATATTACAATGAGCAGTTCTTC.

This chain uses TRBV27 with TRBJ1-4; D ambiguous. The germline V gene encodes CDR1 MNHEY and CDR2 SMNVEV (reference sequence). V dropped 1 base and J dropped 6 bases, with 9 bases sitting between them. The length of the CDR3 is 14 residues. In nucleotides, the CDR3 is TGTGCCAGCAGTTTATGGGTCGGTGATGAAAAACTGTTTTTT. Protein product: CASSLWVGDEKLFF.

V and J are TRBV7-9 and TRBJ2-7; either TRBD1 or TRBD2 may fit D (5 bases each). The CDR3 covers 13 residues. Deletions cut 5 bases from V and 2 bases from J, with 10 bases between. The germline V gene encodes CDR1 SEHNR and CDR2 FQNEAQ (reference sequence). CDR3 sequence (DNA): TGTGCCAGCAGCCGAGGGGCAGCCTACGAGCAGTACTTC. Its protein product is CASSRGAAYEQYF.